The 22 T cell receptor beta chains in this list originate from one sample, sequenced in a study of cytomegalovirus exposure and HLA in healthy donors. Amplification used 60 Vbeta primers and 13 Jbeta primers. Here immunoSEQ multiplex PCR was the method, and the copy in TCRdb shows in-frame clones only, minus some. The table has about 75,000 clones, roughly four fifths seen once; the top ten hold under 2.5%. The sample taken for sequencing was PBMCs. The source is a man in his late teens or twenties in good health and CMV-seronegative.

The CDR3 protein is CASSYSLSSYEQYF. Here the CDR3 DNA reads TGTGCCAGCAGTTACTCTTTGAGCTCCTACGAGCAGTACTTC. The genes are TRBV6-6 and TRBJ2-7; D ambiguous. The CDR3 contains 14 residues. V was pared by 0 bases and J by 0 bases, with 6 bases between. Germline V gene sequence: CDR1 MNHNY, CDR2 SVGAGI (reference sequence).

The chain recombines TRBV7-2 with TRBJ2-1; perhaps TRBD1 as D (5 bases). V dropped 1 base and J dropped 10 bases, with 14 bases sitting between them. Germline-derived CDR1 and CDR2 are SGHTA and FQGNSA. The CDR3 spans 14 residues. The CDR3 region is CASSLDPVRTEQFF. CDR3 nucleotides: TGTGCCAGCAGCTTAGATCCGGTTAGGACAGAGCAGTTCTTC.

The CDR3 DNA reads TGTGCCAGCAGTTACCTGCGGGGGAACACTGAAGCTTTCTTT. It yields the protein CASSYLRGNTEAFF. The J gene is TRBJ1-1, the V gene TRBV6-5; the D is unclear. Trimming left V 2 bases short and J 1 base short, with 8 bases between. The CDR3 covers 14 residues. CDR1 is MNHEY and CDR2 is SVGAGI in the germline V gene.

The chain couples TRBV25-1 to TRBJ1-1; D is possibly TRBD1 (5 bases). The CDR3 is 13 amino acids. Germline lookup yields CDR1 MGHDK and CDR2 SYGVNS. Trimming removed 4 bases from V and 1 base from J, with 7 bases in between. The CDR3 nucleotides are TGTGCCAGCAGTGCTACAGGGAACACTGAAGCTTTCTTT. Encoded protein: CASSATGNTEAFF.

This CDR3 is CASSQDLGGSLYEQYF. The CDR3 DNA reads TGCGCCAGCAGCCAAGATCTCGGGGGGTCCCTCTACGAGCAGTACTTC. This rearrangement joins TRBV4-3 to TRBJ2-7; 7 nucleotides align to TRBD2. The junction had 8 bases not matched to a gene; V was cut back by 0 bases and J by 3 bases. The length of the CDR3 is 16 residues. CDR1 and CDR2 from the germline V gene are LGHNA and YSLEER.

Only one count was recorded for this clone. The CDR3 is CASSYSGAQNTDTQYF. CDR3 nucleotides: TGTGCCAGCAGTTACTCAGGGGCACAGAACACAGATACGCAGTATTTT. The rearrangement uses TRBV6-5 and TRBJ2-3; a possible D gene is TRBD1 (5 bases). The CDR3 is made up of 16 amino acids. CDR1 is MNHEY, CDR2 SVGAGI, per germline. Trimming took off 0 bases at V and 2 bases at J, with 12 bases between the two ends.

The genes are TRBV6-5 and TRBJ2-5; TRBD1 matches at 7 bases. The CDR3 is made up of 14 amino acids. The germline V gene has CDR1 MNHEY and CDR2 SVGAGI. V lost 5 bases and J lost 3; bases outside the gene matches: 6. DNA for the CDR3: TGTGCCAGCAGTCACCTGACAGGGAAAGAGACCCAGTACTTC. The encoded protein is CASSHLTGKETQYF.

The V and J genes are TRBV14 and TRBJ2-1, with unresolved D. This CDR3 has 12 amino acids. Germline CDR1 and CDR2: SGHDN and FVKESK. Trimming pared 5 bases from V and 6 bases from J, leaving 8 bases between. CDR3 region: CASSVLGNEQFF. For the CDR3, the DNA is TGTGCCAGCAGCGTACTTGGCAATGAGCAGTTCTTC.

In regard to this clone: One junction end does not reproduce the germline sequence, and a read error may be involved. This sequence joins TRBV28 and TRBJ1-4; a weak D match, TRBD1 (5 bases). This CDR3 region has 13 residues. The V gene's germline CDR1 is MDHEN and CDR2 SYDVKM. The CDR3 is CASSYRTNERLFF. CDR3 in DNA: TGTGCCAGCAGTTACAGGACTAATGAAAGACTGTTTTTT.

The CDR3: CASSQEGSQGYTF. The CDR3 DNA follows: TGTGCCAGCAGCCAAGAGGGGAGTCAGGGCTACACCTTC. The chain employs TRBV4-2 and TRBJ1-2; D is ambiguous. V was shortened by 0 bases and J by 8 bases, with 10 bases between the two germline ends. Germline V CDR1 and CDR2: LGHNA, YNFKEQ. The CDR3 is 13 amino acids.

CDR3 protein: CASSVGLAGAYNEQFF. Written as DNA, the CDR3 is TGTGCCAGCAGCGTAGGCCTAGCGGGAGCCTACAATGAGCAGTTCTTC. This chain links TRBV9 with TRBJ2-1, with 10 bases fitting TRBD2. Germline V gene sequence: CDR1 SGDLS, CDR2 YYNGEE. The CDR3 is 16 residues long. Trimming at V came to 0 bases and at J to 2 bases, leaving 2 bases not matched to a gene. The full variable domain, rest sourced from reference TRBV9 and TRBJ2-1, is DSGVTQTPKHLITATGQRVTLRCSPRSGDLSVYWYQQSLDQGLQFLIQYYNGEERAKGNILERFSAQQFPDLHSELNLSSLELGDSALYFCASSVGLAGAYNEQFFGPGTRLTVL.

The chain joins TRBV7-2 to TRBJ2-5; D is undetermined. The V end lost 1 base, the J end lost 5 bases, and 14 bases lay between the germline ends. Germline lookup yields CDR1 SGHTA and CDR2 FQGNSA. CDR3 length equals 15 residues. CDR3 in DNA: TGTGCCAGCAGCTTAGAGTCGCTAGGTTGGGAGACCCAGTACTTC. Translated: CASSLESLGWETQYF.

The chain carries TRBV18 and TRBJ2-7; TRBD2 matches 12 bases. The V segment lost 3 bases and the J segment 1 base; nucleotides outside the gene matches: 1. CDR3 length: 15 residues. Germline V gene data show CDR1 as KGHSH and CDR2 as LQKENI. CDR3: CASSPGLAGSYEQYF. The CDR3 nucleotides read TGTGCCAGCTCACCTGGACTAGCGGGATCCTACGAGCAGTACTTC. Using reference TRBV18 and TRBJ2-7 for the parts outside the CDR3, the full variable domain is NAGVMQNPRHLVRRRGQEARLRCSPMKGHSHVYWYRQLPEEGLKFMVYLQKENIIDESGMPKERFSAEFPKEGPSILRIQQVVRGDSAAYFCASSPGLAGSYEQYFGPGTRLTVT.

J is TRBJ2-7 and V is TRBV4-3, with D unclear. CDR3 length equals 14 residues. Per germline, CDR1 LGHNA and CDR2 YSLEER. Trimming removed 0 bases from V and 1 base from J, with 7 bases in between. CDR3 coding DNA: TGCGCCAGCAGCCAAGACTATCCTTCCTACGAGCAGTACTTC. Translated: CASSQDYPSYEQYF.

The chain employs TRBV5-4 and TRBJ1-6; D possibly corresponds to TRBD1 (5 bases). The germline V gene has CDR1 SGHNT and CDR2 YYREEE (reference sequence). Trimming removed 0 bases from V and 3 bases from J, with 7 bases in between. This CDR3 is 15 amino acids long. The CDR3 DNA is TGTGCCAGCAGCTTGGGGCAGGGCTATAATTCACCCCTCCACTTT. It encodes CASSLGQGYNSPLHF.

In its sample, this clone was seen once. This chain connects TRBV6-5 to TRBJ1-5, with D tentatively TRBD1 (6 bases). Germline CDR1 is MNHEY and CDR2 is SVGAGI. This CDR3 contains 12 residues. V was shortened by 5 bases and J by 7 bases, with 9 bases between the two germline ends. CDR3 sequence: CASSQGFQPQHF. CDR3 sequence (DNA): TGTGCCAGCAGTCAGGGGTTCCAGCCCCAGCATTTT.

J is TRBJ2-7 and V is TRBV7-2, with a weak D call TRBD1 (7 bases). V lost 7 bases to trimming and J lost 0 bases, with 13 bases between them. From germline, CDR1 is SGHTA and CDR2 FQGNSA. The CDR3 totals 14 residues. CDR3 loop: CASKAGGISYEQYF. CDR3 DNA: TGTGCCAGCAAGGCAGGGGGGATCTCCTACGAGCAGTACTTC. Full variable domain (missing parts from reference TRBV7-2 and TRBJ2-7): GAGVSQSPSNKVTEKGKDVELRCDPISGHTALYWYRQSLGQGLEFLIYFQGNSAPDKSGLPSDRFSAERTGGSVSTLTIQRTQQEDSAVYLCASKAGGISYEQYFGPGTRLTVT.

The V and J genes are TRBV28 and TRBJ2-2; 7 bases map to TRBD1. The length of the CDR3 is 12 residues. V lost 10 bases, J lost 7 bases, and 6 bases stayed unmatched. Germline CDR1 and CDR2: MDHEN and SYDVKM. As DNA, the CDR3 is TGTGCCATTAAGGGGGCGGGCGGGGAGCTGTTTTTT. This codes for CAIKGAGGELFF. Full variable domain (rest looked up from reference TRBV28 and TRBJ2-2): DVKVTQSSRYLVKRTGEKVFLECVQDMDHENMFWYRQDPGLGLRLIYFSYDVKMKEKGDIPEGYSVSREKKERFSLILESASTNQTSMYLCAIKGAGGELFFGEGSRLTVL.

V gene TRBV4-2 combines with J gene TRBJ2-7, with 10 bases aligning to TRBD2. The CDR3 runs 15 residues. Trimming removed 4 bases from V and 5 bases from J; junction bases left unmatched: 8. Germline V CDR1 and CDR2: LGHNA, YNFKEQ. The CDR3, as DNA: TGTGCCAGCAGCCCACAACTAGCGGGAATGGACGAGCAGTACTTC. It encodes CASSPQLAGMDEQYF.

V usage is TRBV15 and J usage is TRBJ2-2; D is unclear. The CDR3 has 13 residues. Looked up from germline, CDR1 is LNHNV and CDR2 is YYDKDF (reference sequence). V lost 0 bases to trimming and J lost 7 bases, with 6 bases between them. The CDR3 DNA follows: TGTGCCACCAGCAGAGATTATGTCGGGGAGCTGTTTTTT. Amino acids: CATSRDYVGELFF.

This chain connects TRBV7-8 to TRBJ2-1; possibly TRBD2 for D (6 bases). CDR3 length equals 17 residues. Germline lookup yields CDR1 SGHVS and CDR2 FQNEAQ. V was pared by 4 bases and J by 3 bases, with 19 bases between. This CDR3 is CASSSAEGVSDYNEQFF. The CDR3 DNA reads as TGTGCCAGCAGCTCCGCGGAGGGAGTCTCGGACTACAATGAGCAGTTCTTC.

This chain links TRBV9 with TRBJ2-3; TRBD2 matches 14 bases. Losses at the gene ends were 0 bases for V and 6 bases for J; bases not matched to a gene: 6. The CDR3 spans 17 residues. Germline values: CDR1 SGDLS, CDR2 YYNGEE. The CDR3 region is CASSVDPGTSGSDTQYF. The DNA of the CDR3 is TGTGCCAGCAGCGTAGACCCCGGGACTAGCGGGAGTGATACGCAGTATTTT.